This TCR beta chain was observed in a study of a mutant IDH1 vaccine in newly diagnosed glioma. Across the study: Vaccination followed radiotherapy alone by 4-6 weeks, or accompanied temozolomide cycles. Earlier therapy was either radiotherapy, temozolomide, or both, and most got both.

To note about this clone: Its antigen is unknown.

Time point described: week 35, safety follow-up. Each vaccine dose was 300 ug of mutant IDH1 20-mer peptide, with topical imiquimod. The CDR3 has 13 amino acids. V was pared by 1 base and J by 3 bases, with 6 bases between. Germline CDR1 reads KGHSH; CDR2 reads LQKENI. The protocol was immunoSEQ multiplex PCR, while the TCRdb copy is restricted to in-frame clones and leaves out a portion. The sample consists of about 32,000 clones, around 77% of them appearing once. This chain uses TRBV18 with TRBJ1-2, with D unclear. This receptor was taken from a woman aged 25 to 45 with glioma. Some clones in this sample may be carry-over from other donors' samples. Specimen: PBMCs, collected from a glioma patient whose treatment included an IDH1 peptide vaccine. This chain's CDR3 is CASSPQGDYGYTF. CDR3 sequence (DNA): TGTGCCAGCTCACCACAGGGAGACTATGGCTACACCTTC.